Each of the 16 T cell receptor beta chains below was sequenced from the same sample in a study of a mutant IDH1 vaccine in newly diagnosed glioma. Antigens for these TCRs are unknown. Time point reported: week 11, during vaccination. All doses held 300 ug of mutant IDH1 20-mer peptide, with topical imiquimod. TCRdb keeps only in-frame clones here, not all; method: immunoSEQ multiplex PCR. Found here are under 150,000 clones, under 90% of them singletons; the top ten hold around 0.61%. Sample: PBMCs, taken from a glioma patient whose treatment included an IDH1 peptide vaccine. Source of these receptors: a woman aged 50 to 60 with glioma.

CDR3 in DNA: TGCGCCAGCAGCTTACTAGCGGGAGGATACAATGAGCAGTTCTTC. It specifies CASSLLAGGYNEQFF. V usage is TRBV5-1 and J usage is TRBJ2-1; TRBD2 aligns across 12 bases. The CDR3 runs to 15 residues. The J segment lost 4 bases and the V segment lost 2 bases, leaving 1 base of the junction unmatched. CDR1 is SGHRS, CDR2 YFSETQ, per germline.

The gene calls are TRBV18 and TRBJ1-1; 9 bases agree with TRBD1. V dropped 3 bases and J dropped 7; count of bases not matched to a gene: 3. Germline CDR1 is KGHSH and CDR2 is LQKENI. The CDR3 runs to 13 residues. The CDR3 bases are TGTGCCAGCTCACCGGGACAGGGTGGTGAAGCTTTCTTT. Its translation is CASSPGQGGEAFF.

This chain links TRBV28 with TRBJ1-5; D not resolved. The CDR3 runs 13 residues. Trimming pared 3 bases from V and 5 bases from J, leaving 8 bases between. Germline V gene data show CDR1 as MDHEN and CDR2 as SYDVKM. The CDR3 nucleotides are TGTGCCAGCAGTTTCTCGAGTTATCAGCCCCAGCATTTT. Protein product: CASSFSSYQPQHF.

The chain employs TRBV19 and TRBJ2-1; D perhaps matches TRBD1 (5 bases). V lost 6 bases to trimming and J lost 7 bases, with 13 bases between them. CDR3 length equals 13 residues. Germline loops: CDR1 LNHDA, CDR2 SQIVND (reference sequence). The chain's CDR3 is CASRVQDLNEQFF. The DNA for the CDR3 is TGTGCCAGTAGAGTACAGGACCTGAATGAGCAGTTCTTC.

The CDR3 loop is CASSEYRWMREDTGELFF. DNA of the CDR3: TGTGCCAGCAGTGAATATCGCTGGATGCGCGAAGACACCGGGGAGCTGTTTTTT. The rearrangement links TRBV2 to TRBJ2-2; no clear D gene. V was clipped by 2 bases and J by 3 bases, with 19 bases between them. The CDR3 consists of 18 residues. CDR1 SNHLY and CDR2 FYNNEI come from the germline V gene.

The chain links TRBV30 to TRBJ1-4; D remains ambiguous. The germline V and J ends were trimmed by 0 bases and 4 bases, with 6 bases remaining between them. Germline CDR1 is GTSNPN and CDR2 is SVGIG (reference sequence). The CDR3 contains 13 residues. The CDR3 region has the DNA TGTGCCTGGAGTGTCCAGGATAATGAAAAACTGTTTTTT. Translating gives CAWSVQDNEKLFF.

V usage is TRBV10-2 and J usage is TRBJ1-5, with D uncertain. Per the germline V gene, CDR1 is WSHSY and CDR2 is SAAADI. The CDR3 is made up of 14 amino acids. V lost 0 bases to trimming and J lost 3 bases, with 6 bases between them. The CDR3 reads CASSESAVNQPQHF. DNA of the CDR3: TGCGCCAGCAGTGAGTCGGCAGTCAATCAGCCCCAGCATTTT.

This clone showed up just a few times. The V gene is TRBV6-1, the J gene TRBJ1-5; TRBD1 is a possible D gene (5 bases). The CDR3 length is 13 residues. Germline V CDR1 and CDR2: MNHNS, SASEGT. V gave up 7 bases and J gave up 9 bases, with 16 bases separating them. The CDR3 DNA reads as TGTGCCAGCAACCTCCGGGGGGTAGGGCCCCAGCATTTT. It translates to CASNLRGVGPQHF.

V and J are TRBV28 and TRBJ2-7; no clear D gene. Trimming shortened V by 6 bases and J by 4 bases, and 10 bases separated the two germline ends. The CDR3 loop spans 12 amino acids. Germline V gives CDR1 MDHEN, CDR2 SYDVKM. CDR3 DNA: TGTGCCAGCAGCCGTCGAGGATACGAGCAGTACTTC. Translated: CASSRRGYEQYF.

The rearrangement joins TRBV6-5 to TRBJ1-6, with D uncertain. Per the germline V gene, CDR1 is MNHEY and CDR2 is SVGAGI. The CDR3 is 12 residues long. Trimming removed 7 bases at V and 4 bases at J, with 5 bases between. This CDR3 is CASKGYNSPLHF. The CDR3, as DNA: TGTGCCAGCAAAGGGTATAATTCACCCCTCCACTTT.

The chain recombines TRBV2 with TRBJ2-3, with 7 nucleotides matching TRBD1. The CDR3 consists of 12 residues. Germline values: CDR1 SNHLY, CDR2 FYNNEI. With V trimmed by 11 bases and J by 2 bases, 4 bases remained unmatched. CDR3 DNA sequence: TGTGCCGGGGGACAGCACACAGATACGCAGTATTTT. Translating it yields CAGGQHTDTQYF.

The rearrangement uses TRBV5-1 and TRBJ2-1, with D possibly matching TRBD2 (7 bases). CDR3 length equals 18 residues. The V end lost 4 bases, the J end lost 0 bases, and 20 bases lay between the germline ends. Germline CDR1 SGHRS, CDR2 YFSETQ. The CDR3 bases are TGCGCCAGCAGCATGGGGGGGCCAAGGACAAGCTCCTACAATGAGCAGTTCTTC. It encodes CASSMGGPRTSSYNEQFF.

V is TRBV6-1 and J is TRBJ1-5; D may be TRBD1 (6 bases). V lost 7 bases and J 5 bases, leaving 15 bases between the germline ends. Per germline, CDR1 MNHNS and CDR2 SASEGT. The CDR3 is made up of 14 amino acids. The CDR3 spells CASNIAGGDQPQHF. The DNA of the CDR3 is TGTGCCAGCAACATCGCCGGGGGCGATCAGCCCCAGCATTTT.

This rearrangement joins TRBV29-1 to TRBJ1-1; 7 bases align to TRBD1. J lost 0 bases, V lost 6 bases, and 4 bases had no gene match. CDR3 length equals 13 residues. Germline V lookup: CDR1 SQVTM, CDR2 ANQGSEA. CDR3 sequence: CSVSTGMNTEAFF. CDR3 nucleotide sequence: TGCAGCGTCTCGACAGGGATGAACACTGAAGCTTTCTTT.

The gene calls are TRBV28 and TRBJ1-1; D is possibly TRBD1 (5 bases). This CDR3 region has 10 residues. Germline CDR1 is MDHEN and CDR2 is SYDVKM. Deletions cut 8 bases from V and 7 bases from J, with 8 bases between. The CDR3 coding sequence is TGTGCCAGCCGGGGGGGTGAAGCTTTCTTT. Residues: CASRGGEAFF.

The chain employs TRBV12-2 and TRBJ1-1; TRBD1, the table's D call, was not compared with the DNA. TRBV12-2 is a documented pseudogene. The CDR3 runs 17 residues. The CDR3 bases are TGTGCAAGTCGCTTAGCCCCGGACAGGGGTCTGAACACTGAAGCTTTCTTT. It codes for CASRLAPDRGLNTEAFF.